This T cell receptor beta chain was identified during a study of T-cell memory formation after mild COVID-19. Overall study: The TCR clusters were mostly specific to one donor. Broader study findings: Clones which contracted sat mainly in CM and EM if CD4+, and in EMRA if CD8+. From day 15 to 85, contracting clones were balanced between CD4 and CD8, whereas later expanders leaned toward CD4+.

The table lists this clonotype with a few counts. Its antigen is not identified. V dropped 3 bases and J dropped 5 bases, with 16 bases sitting between them. CDR3 size: 15 residues. From 5'RACE with constant-segment primers came TCR alpha and TCR beta cDNA libraries that carried sample barcodes and UMIs. MiXCR was run by TCRdb on the 5' RACE reads, yielding one entry per CDR3 protein. The data show around 420,000 distinct CDR3 sequences, more than 20% seen once. Sequencing input: PBMCs or a T cell subset sorted from them (not recorded which). This chain links TRBV12-3 or TRBV12-4 with TRBJ1-2; maybe TRBD1 (5 bases). This receptor was identified in an adult woman who had mild COVID-19 (a few samples of this study predate the infection). Cell type and time point are not known. The CDR3 reads CASSLDGGSTYGYTF. As DNA, the CDR3 is TGTGCCAGCAGTTTGGATGGGGGGAGCACTTATGGCTACACCTTC.